The 20 T cell receptor beta chains below come from one sample, sequenced in a study of OX40 agonist ivuxolimab in advanced cancers. Clones were read by immunoSEQ multiplex PCR, and TCRdb kept only the in-frame ones, dropping some. In the table there are roughly 100,000 clones, 84% of which are singletons. The sequenced sample was CD4+ or CD8+ T cells sorted from blood, obtained in a trial of the OX40 agonist ivuxolimab. The source is an adult with an advanced solid tumor such as melanoma, head and neck, liver or kidney cancer.

This clone was seen only a few times. J is TRBJ2-2 and V is TRBV5-1; D ambiguous. CDR3 length equals 14 residues. CDR1 is SGHRS, CDR2 YFSETQ, per germline. Trimming removed 4 bases at V and 2 bases at J, with 9 bases between. CDR3: CASSTLDNTGELFF. In nucleotides, the CDR3 is TGCGCCAGCAGCACGCTGGACAACACCGGGGAGCTGTTTTTT.

The V gene is TRBV7-9, the J gene TRBJ2-2, with unresolved D. Germline-derived CDR1 and CDR2 are SEHNR and FQNEAQ (reference sequence). This CDR3 spans 14 amino acids. V lost 6 bases and J lost 1, with 9 bases in between. CDR3 in amino acids: CASSYRQNTGELFF. The CDR3 DNA is TGTGCCAGCAGTTACCGACAGAACACCGGGGAGCTGTTTTTT. The complete variable domain, with remaining parts taken from reference TRBV7-9 and TRBJ2-2, reads DTGVSQNPRHKITKRGQNVTFRCDPISEHNRLYWYRQTLGQGPEFLTYFQNEAQLEKSRLLSDRFSAERPKGSFSTLEIQRTEQGDSAMYLCASSYRQNTGELFFGEGSRLTVL.

This clone was detected many times. The chain couples TRBV14 to TRBJ1-4; maybe TRBD1 (6 bases). V shed 4 bases and J shed 6 bases, with 15 bases lying between them. CDR3 length: 15 amino acids. CDR1 SGHDN and CDR2 FVKESK come from the germline V gene. CDR3 bases: TGTGCCAGCAGCCTAAGGACAGAATCTGATGAAAAACTGTTTTTT. It is translated as CASSLRTESDEKLFF.

The chain recombines TRBV7-9 with TRBJ2-7; D tentatively fits TRBD1 or TRBD2 (6 bases each). Trimming cost V 5 bases and J 5 bases, with 13 bases left between them. Germline CDR1 SEHNR, CDR2 FQNEAQ (reference sequence). The CDR3 is made up of 13 amino acids. CDR3 amino acids: CASSRYREDEQYF. The CDR3 DNA sequence: TGTGCCAGCAGCCGCTACAGGGAGGACGAGCAGTACTTC.

The chain recombines TRBV10-2 with TRBJ1-4; D not certain. This CDR3 has 12 amino acids. The V end lost 6 bases, the J end lost 5 bases, and 7 bases lay between the germline ends. The V gene's germline CDR1 is WSHSY and CDR2 SAAADI. The CDR3 region is CASRSGNEKLFF. The CDR3, as DNA: TGCGCCAGCAGAAGCGGGAATGAAAAACTGTTTTTT.

This chain links TRBV18 with TRBJ2-2; 9 nucleotides line up with TRBD1. Trimming at V came to 4 bases and at J to 0 bases, leaving 3 bases not matched to a gene. The CDR3 consists of 16 residues. The germline gives CDR1 KGHSH, CDR2 LQKENI. CDR3 region: CASSLQGAPNTGELFF. CDR3 nucleotides: TGTGCCAGCTCACTACAGGGGGCCCCGAACACCGGGGAGCTGTTTTTT. The entire variable domain, with the rest obtained from reference TRBV18 and TRBJ2-2, is as follows: NAGVMQNPRHLVRRRGQEARLRCSPMKGHSHVYWYRQLPEEGLKFMVYLQKENIIDESGMPKERFSAEFPKEGPSILRIQQVVRGDSAAYFCASSLQGAPNTGELFFGEGSRLTVL.

The rearrangement links TRBV19 to TRBJ2-7, with D unresolved. Germline loops: CDR1 LNHDA, CDR2 SQIVND (reference sequence). The CDR3 has 14 amino acids. V was pared by 3 bases and J by 3 bases, with 12 bases between. The CDR3 sequence is CASSIWHGNYEQYF. CDR3 in DNA: TGTGCCAGTAGTATTTGGCACGGAAACTACGAGCAGTACTTC.

The V and J genes are TRBV11-1 and TRBJ1-6; D uncertain. The germline V gene encodes CDR1 SGHAT and CDR2 FQDESV (reference sequence). The CDR3 has 14 residues. V was shortened by 5 bases and J by 7 bases, with 12 bases between the two germline ends. CDR3 sequence: CASSGPTRNSPLHF. DNA of the CDR3: TGTGCCAGCAGCGGACCTACCCGAAATTCACCCCTCCACTTT.

This rearrangement joins TRBV9 to TRBJ1-6, with D possibly being TRBD1 (5 bases). The length of the CDR3 is 13 residues. The V and J ends lost 2 bases and 14 bases respectively, with 14 bases between them. CDR1 and CDR2 (germline): SGDLS, YYNGEE. The CDR3 sequence: CASSVIGGGALHF. The CDR3 nucleotides read TGTGCCAGCAGCGTGATTGGGGGTGGGGCCCTCCACTTT.

This CDR3 is CASSLVRKSYEQYF. CDR3 bases: TGTGCCAGCAGCTTGGTTCGCAAGTCCTACGAGCAGTACTTC. J is TRBJ2-7 and V is TRBV5-6; D gene uncertain. The CDR3 spans 14 residues. CDR1 and CDR2 (germline): SGHDT, YYEEEE. V was trimmed by 0 bases and J by 1 base, leaving 8 bases between them.

This clone was found a few times. The chain links TRBV7-2 to TRBJ2-2, with D perhaps matching TRBD1 (6 bases). Per germline, CDR1 SGHTA and CDR2 FQGNSA. The CDR3 is made up of 15 amino acids. Deletions cut 6 bases from V and 1 base from J, with 12 bases between. CDR3 nucleotides: TGTGCCAGCAGGTCCGACAGGATGAACACCGGGGAGCTGTTTTTT. Protein sequence: CASRSDRMNTGELFF. The full variable domain, rest sourced from reference TRBV7-2 and TRBJ2-2, is GAGVSQSPSNKVTEKGKDVELRCDPISGHTALYWYRQSLGQGLEFLIYFQGNSAPDKSGLPSDRFSAERTGGSVSTLTIQRTQQEDSAVYLCASRSDRMNTGELFFGEGSRLTVL.

The V and J genes are TRBV12-5 and TRBJ1-3; the D gene is possibly TRBD1 (6 bases). The CDR3 contains 14 residues. Germline loops: CDR1 LGHNT, CDR2 FRNRAP. Trimming pared 1 base from V and 7 bases from J, leaving 11 bases between. Written as DNA, the CDR3 is TGTGCTAGTGGTTTGGGACAGGAGGGGAACACCATATATTTT. It codes for CASGLGQEGNTIYF. Full variable domain (rest looked up from reference TRBV12-5 and TRBJ1-3): DARVTQTPRHKVTEMGQEVTMRCQPILGHNTVFWYRQTMMQGLELLAYFRNRAPLDDSGMPKDRFSAEMPDATLATLKIQPSEPRDSAVYFCASGLGQEGNTIYFGEGSWLTVV.

This rearrangement joins TRBV5-1 to TRBJ2-7, with TRBD2 matching over 7 bases. Germline lookup yields CDR1 SGHRS and CDR2 YFSETQ. Germline trimming cut 5 bases from V and 2 bases from J; bases unmatched to any gene: 10. The CDR3 runs to 15 residues. For the CDR3, the DNA is TGCGCCAGCAGAACCCGAGCGGGACCGCCCTACGAGCAGTACTTC. Translation: CASRTRAGPPYEQYF. Drawing the rest from reference TRBV5-1 and TRBJ2-7, the complete variable domain is KAGVTQTPRYLIKTRGQQVTLSCSPISGHRSVSWYQQTPGQGLQFLFEYFSETQRNKGNFPGRFSGRQFSNSRSEMNVSTLELGDSALYLCASRTRAGPPYEQYFGPGTRLTVT.

The chain employs TRBV9 and TRBJ2-7; 11 nucleotides align to TRBD1. The CDR3 runs to 14 residues. V was clipped by 3 bases and J by 8 bases; unmatched bases: 7. Germline loops: CDR1 SGDLS, CDR2 YYNGEE. CDR3 in amino acids: CASSDGTGGDKQYF. As DNA, the CDR3 is TGTGCCAGCAGCGACGGGACAGGGGGGGACAAGCAGTACTTC.

The J gene is TRBJ1-2, the V gene TRBV5-6; the match to TRBD1 covers 8 bases. The J segment lost 8 bases and the V segment lost 4 bases, leaving 10 bases of the junction unmatched. The germline V gene encodes CDR1 SGHDT and CDR2 YYEEEE. The CDR3 consists of 14 residues. Written as DNA, the CDR3 is TGTGCCAGCAGCCCCGGACAGGGAGGGAAGGGCTACACCTTC. It is translated as CASSPGQGGKGYTF.

V is TRBV6-5 and J is TRBJ2-7; D gene unclear. Trimming cost V 6 bases and J 9 bases, with 15 bases left between them. The CDR3 runs to 12 residues. The germline V gene encodes CDR1 MNHEY and CDR2 SVGAGI. In DNA form, the CDR3 reads TGTGCCAGCAGCGACCGCCTGTATACGCAGTACTTC. It specifies CASSDRLYTQYF.

The gene calls are TRBV7-2 and TRBJ1-1; weak D call: TRBD1 (5 bases). This CDR3 comprises 13 residues. V was cut by 6 bases and J by 7 bases, with 15 bases left in between. Germline CDR1 reads SGHTA; CDR2 reads FQGNSA. The CDR3, as DNA: TGTGCCAGCAGGATACAGGCGGGTGGTGAAGCTTTCTTT. It is translated as CASRIQAGGEAFF.

This chain connects TRBV5-4 to TRBJ2-1; 14 bases fit TRBD2. The V gene end was trimmed by 3 bases and the J gene end by 4 bases; junction bases not matched to a gene: 0. Germline V gene data show CDR1 as SGHNT and CDR2 as YYREEE (reference sequence). CDR3 size: 15 residues. The DNA for the CDR3 is TGTGCCAGCAGCTGGACTAGCGGGGGGTACAATGAGCAGTTCTTC. It specifies CASSWTSGGYNEQFF.

CDR3: CASSHLPGTEKWEQYF. The CDR3 coding sequence is TGCGCCAGCAGCCATCTACCCGGGACAGAAAAATGGGAGCAGTACTTC. The rearrangement uses TRBV4-3 and TRBJ2-7, with TRBD1 matching over 7 bases. Germline CDR1 LGHNA, CDR2 YSLEER. V lost 3 bases and J lost 7; bases outside the gene matches: 15. The CDR3 runs to 16 residues.

This chain connects TRBV19 to TRBJ1-2; D is ambiguous. Germline V gene sequence: CDR1 LNHDA, CDR2 SQIVND (reference sequence). V lost 8 bases and J 0 bases, leaving 13 bases between the germline ends. The CDR3 totals 14 residues. This CDR3 is CASARSETNYGYTF. In DNA, the CDR3 is TGTGCCAGTGCCCGCTCGGAAACTAACTATGGCTACACCTTC.